This T cell receptor (beta chain) was recovered during a study of technical replicates of blood from a few donors. Profiled with immunoSEQ multiplex PCR; TCRdb holds only in-frame clones, not every one. The profile shows 91,000 or so clones, 95% of them singletons. The CDR3 runs to 16 residues. In germline, CDR1 is SGHRS, CDR2 YFSETQ. The V and J ends lost 1 base and 5 bases respectively, with 16 bases between them. The chain is built from TRBV5-1 and TRBJ1-5, with D tentatively TRBD1 (6 bases). The clonotype originates from a human donor in good health. Source material: T cells isolated from PBMCs. CDR3 in DNA: TGCGCCAGCAGCTTGCAACCGACAGGATCCGATCAGCCCCAGCATTTT. The encoded protein is CASSLQPTGSDQPQHF.